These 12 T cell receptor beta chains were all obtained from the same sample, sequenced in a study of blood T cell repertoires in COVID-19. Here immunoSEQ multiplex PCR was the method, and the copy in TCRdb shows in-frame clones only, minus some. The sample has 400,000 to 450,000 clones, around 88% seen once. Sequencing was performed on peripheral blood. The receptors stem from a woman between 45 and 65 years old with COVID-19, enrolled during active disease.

CDR3 nucleotide sequence: TGTGCCTCGAAAAACAGGGCGAACACTGAAGCTTTCTTT. It translates to CASKNRANTEAFF. The V and J genes are TRBV19 and TRBJ1-1, with D tentatively TRBD1 (6 bases). Trimming pared 11 bases from V and 1 base from J, leaving 14 bases between. The CDR3 is 13 amino acids. CDR1 is LNHDA and CDR2 is SQIVND in the germline V gene (reference sequence).

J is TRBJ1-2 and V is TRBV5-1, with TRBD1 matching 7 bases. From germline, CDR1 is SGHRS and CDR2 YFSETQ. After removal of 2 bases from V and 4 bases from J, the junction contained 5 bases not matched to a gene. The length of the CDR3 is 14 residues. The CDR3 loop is CASSLSGDSYGYTF. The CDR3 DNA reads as TGCGCCAGCAGCTTATCGGGGGACAGCTATGGCTACACCTTC.

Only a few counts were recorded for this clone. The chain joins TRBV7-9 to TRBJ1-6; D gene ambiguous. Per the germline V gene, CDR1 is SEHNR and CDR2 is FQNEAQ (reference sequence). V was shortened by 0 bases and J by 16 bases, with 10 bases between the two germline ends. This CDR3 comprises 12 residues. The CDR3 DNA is TGTGCCAGCAGCTTAGCGAGCACCTTACTCCACTTT. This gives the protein CASSLASTLLHF.

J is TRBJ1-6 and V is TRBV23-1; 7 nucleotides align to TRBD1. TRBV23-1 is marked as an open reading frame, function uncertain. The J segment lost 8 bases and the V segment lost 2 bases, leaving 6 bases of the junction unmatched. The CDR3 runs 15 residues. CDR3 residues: CASSQMGQGDSPLHF. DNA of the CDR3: TGCGCCAGCAGTCAAATGGGGCAGGGGGATTCACCCCTCCACTTT.

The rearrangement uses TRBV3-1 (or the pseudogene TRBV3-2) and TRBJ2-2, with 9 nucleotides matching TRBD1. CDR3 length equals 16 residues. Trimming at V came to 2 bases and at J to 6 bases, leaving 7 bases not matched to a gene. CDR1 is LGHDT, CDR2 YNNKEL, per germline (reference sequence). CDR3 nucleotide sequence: TGTGCCAGCAGCCAAAGGGGACAGGGCCGAGCCGGGGAGCTGTTTTTT. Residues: CASSQRGQGRAGELFF.

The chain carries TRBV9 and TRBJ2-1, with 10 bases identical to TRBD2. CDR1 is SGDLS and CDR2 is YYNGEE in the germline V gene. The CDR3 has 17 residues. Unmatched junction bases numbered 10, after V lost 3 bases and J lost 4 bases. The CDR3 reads CASSGTSGGPHYNEQFF. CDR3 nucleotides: TGTGCCAGCAGCGGGACTAGCGGCGGTCCCCATTACAATGAGCAGTTCTTC.

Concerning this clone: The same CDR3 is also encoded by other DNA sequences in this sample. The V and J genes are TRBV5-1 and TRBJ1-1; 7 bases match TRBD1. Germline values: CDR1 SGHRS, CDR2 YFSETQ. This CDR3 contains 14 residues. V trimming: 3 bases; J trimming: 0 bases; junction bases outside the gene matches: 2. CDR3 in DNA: TGCGCCAGCAGCTCGGGACAGCTGAACACTGAAGCTTTCTTT. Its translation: CASSSGQLNTEAFF.

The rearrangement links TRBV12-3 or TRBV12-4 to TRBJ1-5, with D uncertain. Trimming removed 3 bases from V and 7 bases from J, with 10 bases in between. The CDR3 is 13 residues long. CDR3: CASSLGSLQPQHF. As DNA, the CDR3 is TGTGCCAGCAGTTTGGGCAGCTTACAGCCCCAGCATTTT.

The chain's CDR3 is CASSQVNYPSGYTF. The CDR3 DNA reads as TGTGCCAGCAGCCAAGTCAACTACCCGTCCGGCTACACCTTC. V is TRBV14 and J is TRBJ1-2; D is undetermined. Trimming removed 1 base at V and 8 bases at J, with 14 bases between. CDR3 size: 14 residues. Per the germline V gene, CDR1 is SGHDN and CDR2 is FVKESK.

CDR3 DNA sequence: TGTGCCAGTAGCCCGGGACTAGCTTCGTCCGGGGAGCTGTTTTTT. Its translation is CASSPGLASSGELFF. The chain has TRBV19 and TRBJ2-2, with TRBD2 identical over 9 bases. Per germline, CDR1 LNHDA and CDR2 SQIVND (reference sequence). The V and J ends lost 6 bases and 6 bases, in that order; junction bases with no gene match: 8. There are 15 residues in the CDR3.

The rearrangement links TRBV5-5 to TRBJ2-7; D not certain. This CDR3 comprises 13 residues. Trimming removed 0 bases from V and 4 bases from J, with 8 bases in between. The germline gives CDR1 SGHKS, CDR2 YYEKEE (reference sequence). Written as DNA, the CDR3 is TGTGCCAGCAGCTTGGCCGCGGTATACGAGCAGTACTTC. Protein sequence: CASSLAAVYEQYF.

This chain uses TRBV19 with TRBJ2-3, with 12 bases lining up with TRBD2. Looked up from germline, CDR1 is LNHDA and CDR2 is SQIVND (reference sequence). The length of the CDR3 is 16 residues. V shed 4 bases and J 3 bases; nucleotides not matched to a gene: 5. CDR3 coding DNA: TGTGCCAGTAGTAGGGCTAGCGGGGGGGCTACAGATACGCAGTATTTT. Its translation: CASSRASGGATDTQYF.